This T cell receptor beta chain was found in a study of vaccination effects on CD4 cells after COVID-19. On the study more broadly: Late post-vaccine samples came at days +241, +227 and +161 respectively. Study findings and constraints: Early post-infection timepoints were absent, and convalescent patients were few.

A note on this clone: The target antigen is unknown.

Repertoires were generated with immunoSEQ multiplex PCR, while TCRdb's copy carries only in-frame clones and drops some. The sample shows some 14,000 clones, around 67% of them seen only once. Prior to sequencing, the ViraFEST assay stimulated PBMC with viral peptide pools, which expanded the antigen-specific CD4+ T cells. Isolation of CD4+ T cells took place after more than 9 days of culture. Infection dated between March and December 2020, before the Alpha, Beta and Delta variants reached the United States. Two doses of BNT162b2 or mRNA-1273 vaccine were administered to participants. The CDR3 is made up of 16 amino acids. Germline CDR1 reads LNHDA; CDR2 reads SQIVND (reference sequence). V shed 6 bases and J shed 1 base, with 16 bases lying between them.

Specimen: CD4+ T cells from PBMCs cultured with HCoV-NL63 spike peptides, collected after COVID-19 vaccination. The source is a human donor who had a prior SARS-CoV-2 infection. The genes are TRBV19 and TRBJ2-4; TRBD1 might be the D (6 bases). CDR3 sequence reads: CASSSAAGVAKNIQYF. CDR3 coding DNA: TGTGCCAGTAGCTCAGCCGCAGGGGTGGCCAAAAACATTCAGTACTTC.